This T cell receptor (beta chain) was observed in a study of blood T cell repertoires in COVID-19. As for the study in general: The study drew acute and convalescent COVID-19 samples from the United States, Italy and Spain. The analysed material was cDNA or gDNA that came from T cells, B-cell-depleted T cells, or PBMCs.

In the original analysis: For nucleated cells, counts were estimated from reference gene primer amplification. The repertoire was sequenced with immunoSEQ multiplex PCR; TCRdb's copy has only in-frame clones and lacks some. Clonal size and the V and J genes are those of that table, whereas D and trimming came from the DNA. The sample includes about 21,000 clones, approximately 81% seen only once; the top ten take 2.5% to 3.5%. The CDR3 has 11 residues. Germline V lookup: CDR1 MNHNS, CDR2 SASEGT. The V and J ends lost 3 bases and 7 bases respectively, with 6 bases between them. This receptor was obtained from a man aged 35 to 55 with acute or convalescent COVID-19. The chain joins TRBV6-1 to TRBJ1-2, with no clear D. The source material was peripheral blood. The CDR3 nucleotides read TGTGCCAGCAGTGATAGTATTGGCTACACCTTC. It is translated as CASSDSIGYTF.